This T cell receptor (beta chain) was recorded in a study of graft-versus-host responses after intestinal transplantation. About the research overall: Recipients were all induced with anti-thymocyte globulin, then given tacrolimus and steroids for around three years. Study observations and caveats: HvG clone declines early post-transplant were associated with peak circulating GvH levels. Allograft graft-versus-host to host-versus-graft clonal ratios ran high in patients with graft-donor T cell macrochimerism. GvH clones were identified in recipient marrow, with some first appearing in ileum or blood.

Here immunoSEQ multiplex PCR was the method, and the copy in TCRdb shows in-frame clones only, minus some. Of approximately 90,000 clones in the sample, 85% to 95% were seen once. A note on this clone: No antigen is known for it.

This clonotype originated in a human donor who received an intestinal transplant. The sample consisted of unstimulated CD8+ T cells sorted from spleen or lymph node cells, taken before intestinal transplant.

CDR3 sequence reads: CASRDGGETQYF. Here the CDR3 DNA reads TGTGCCAGCAGGGATGGGGGGGAGACCCAGTACTTC. This rearrangement joins TRBV7-9 to TRBJ2-5, with D maybe TRBD2 (6 bases). Deletions cut 6 bases from V and 5 bases from J, with 10 bases between. Germline loops: CDR1 SEHNR, CDR2 FQNEAQ (reference sequence). The CDR3 has 12 residues. Combining the CDR3 with reference TRBV7-9 and TRBJ2-5 gives the whole variable domain DTGVSQNPRHKITKRGQNVTFRCDPISEHNRLYWYRQTLGQGPEFLTYFQNEAQLEKSRLLSDRFSAERPKGSFSTLEIQRTEQGDSAMYLCASRDGGETQYFGPGTRLLVL.